This paragraph covers one TCR beta chain sequence. The data are from a study of blood T cell repertoires in COVID-19. Study in general: COVID-19 samples collected from the United States, Italy and Spain covered acute and convalescent phases.

Authors' analysis steps: Estimated nucleated cell counts came from reference gene primer amplification. This table comes from immunoSEQ multiplex PCR, and its TCRdb copy is limited to in-frame clones, with some not included. V, J and clone size are those of that table, while D and trimming were read from the DNA. The sample holds around 300,000 clones; 88% are singletons and the top ten take 9.4%. The CDR3 is 13 residues long. Trimming took 3 bases from V and 8 from J; bases not matched to a gene: 6. Per germline, CDR1 MGHRA and CDR2 YSYEKL. The chain combines TRBV4-1 with TRBJ1-1, with 7 bases aligning to TRBD1. This receptor was obtained from a man aged 18 to 29 with active or convalescent COVID-19. Material: peripheral blood. The CDR3 is CASSQTLTGEAFF. The DNA for the CDR3 is TGCGCCAGCAGCCAGACCCTGACAGGGGAAGCTTTCTTT.